Listed below are T cell receptor beta chains from one sample, sequenced in a study of blood T cell repertoires in COVID-19. Data came from immunoSEQ multiplex PCR; TCRdb stores just in-frame clones and leaves some out. The sample has roughly 80,000 clones; about 83% are singletons. The sample taken for sequencing was peripheral blood. These TCRs come from a human donor in a cohort sampled during active COVID-19. The CDR3 runs from the conserved cysteine through the conserved F or W. The D gene is left open where the match is weak. Clone sizes are given selectively: once, few, many, or a class where the clone is expanded.

NA	TRBV19	TRBJ1-4	NA	13	CASSPRTPEKLFF	TGTGCCAGTAGTCCTCGGACACCTGAAAAACTGTTTTTT
once	TRBV5-4	TRBJ2-2	TRBD2	16	CASSPRSGSGTGELFF	TGTGCCAGCAGCCCCCGAAGCGGGAGCGGGACCGGGGAGCTGTTTTTT
NA	TRBV9	TRBJ2-3	NA	15	CASSERTALGDTQYF	TGTGCCAGCAGCGAGCGGACCGCCCTAGGAGATACGCAGTATTTT
NA	TRBV5-1	TRBJ2-7	TRBD1	14	CASSRDQTGQEQYF	TGCGCCAGCAGCCGCGACCAGACAGGGCAAGAGCAGTACTTC
NA	TRBV5-1	TRBJ2-5	TRBD2	18	CASSRGASGRARGETQYF	TGCGCCAGCAGCCGGGGGGCTAGCGGGAGGGCCCGCGGGGAGACCCAGTACTTC
once	TRBV5-6	TRBJ2-2	TRBD1	17	CASSSLDRGFNTGELFF	TGTGCCAGCAGCTCTCTGGACAGGGGGTTCAACACCGGGGAGCTGTTTTTT
NA	TRBV7-2	TRBJ2-3	TRBD2	16	CASSLAGTSGRDTQYF	TGTGCCAGCAGCTTAGCGGGCACTAGCGGGAGAGATACGCAGTATTTT
NA	TRBV9	TRBJ2-1	TRBD1	13	CASSMGQVNEQFF	TGTGCCAGCAGCATGGGACAGGTCAATGAGCAGTTCTTC
once	TRBV7-3	TRBJ2-3	NA	15	CASSLTGGSTDTQYF	TGTGCCAGCAGCTTAACGGGGGGAAGCACAGATACGCAGTATTTT
NA	TRBV9	TRBJ2-1	TRBD1	15	CASSVGTGLYNEQFF	TGTGCCAGCAGCGTTGGGACAGGACTTTACAATGAGCAGTTCTTC
NA	TRBV5-1	TRBJ2-1	TRBD1	15	CASIYTGGAGNEQFF	TGCGCCAGCATATATACAGGGGGCGCGGGCAATGAGCAGTTCTTC
NA	TRBV12-5	TRBJ2-1	NA	14	CASAAGDFYNEQFF	TGTGCTAGTGCCGCGGGCGATTTTTACAATGAGCAGTTCTTC
NA	TRBV12-3/TRBV12-4	TRBJ1-5	NA	12	CASREGNQPQHF	TGTGCCAGCAGAGAGGGCAATCAGCCCCAGCATTTT
NA	TRBV6-2/TRBV6-3	TRBJ2-7	TRBD1	14	CASSYGQGGYEQYF	TGTGCCAGCAGTTATGGACAGGGAGGCTACGAGCAGTACTTC
NA	TRBV7-3	TRBJ2-3	TRBD2	16	CASSSPGLALTDTQYF	TGTGCCAGCAGCTCACCGGGACTAGCGTTAACAGATACGCAGTATTTT
NA	TRBV29-1	TRBJ2-3	NA	14	CSARGRSRTDTQYF	TGCAGCGCTCGAGGGCGTTCTAGAACGGATACGCAGTATTTT
NA	TRBV28	TRBJ2-3	TRBD1	14	CASSLGQGADTQYF	TGTGCCAGCAGTTTAGGGCAGGGGGCAGATACGCAGTATTTT
NA	TRBV28	TRBJ2-7	TRBD2	15	CASSPGLAGLYEQYF	TGTGCCAGCAGTCCAGGACTAGCGGGCCTCTACGAGCAGTACTTC
NA	TRBV2	TRBJ2-2	TRBD1	15	CASKGTGVGTGELFF	TGTGCCAGCAAGGGGACAGGAGTCGGCACCGGGGAGCTGTTTTTT
NA	TRBV27	TRBJ2-5	NA	15	CASRSGAGFGETQYF	TGTGCCAGCAGGTCAGGGGCCGGTTTTGGGGAGACCCAGTACTTC
NA	TRBV3-1/TRBV3-2	TRBJ2-7	TRBD2	14	CASSRGGGLYEQYF	TGTGCCAGCAGCCGAGGCGGGGGGTTGTACGAGCAGTACTTC
NA	TRBV6-5	TRBJ2-2	NA	14	CASSYRGSTGELFF	TGTGCCAGCAGTTATAGGGGGAGTACCGGGGAGCTGTTTTTT
NA	TRBV27	TRBJ2-7	NA	13	CASSLGAAYEQYF	TGTGCCAGCAGTTTAGGGGCAGCCTACGAGCAGTACTTC
NA	TRBV12-3/TRBV12-4	TRBJ1-2	NA	13	CASSPGSVYGYTF	TGTGCCAGCAGTCCCGGTAGTGTCTATGGCTACACCTTC
NA	TRBV28	TRBJ1-2	NA	15	CASSSLRRQYYGYTF	TGTGCCAGCAGCTCATTAAGAAGACAGTACTATGGCTACACCTTC
once	TRBV6-1	TRBJ1-6	NA	12	CASSWGVTPLHF	TGTGCCAGCAGTTGGGGGGTGACACCCCTCCACTTT